One sample yielded the 8 T cell receptor gamma chains listed below, sequenced in a study of gamma delta lymphoproliferative disorders and STAT genes. Sequencing used genomic DNA taken from PBMCs of patients and controls. TCRdb re-called the multiplex PCR reads through CATT. The table lists approximately 780 gamma-chain clones, over 15% of them singletons, with roughly 37% in the top ten. Source material: blood. All receptors come from a human donor in good health.

This clone is labeled as medium-sized. The limits of the CDR3 on the DNA are not certain, so only TCRdb's listed CDR3 is given. The CDR3 loop is CTTVPVLRGGYYKKLF. J gene calling gave no result, while the V gene is TRGV11. TRGV11 is labeled an ORF, and its function is uncertain. Counting both end residues, the CDR3 totals 16 amino acids.

For this clone: It is unclear where the CDR3 begins or ends on the DNA, so no DNA is shown, and the CDR3 is as TCRdb lists it. The V segment is TRGV11, and no J call was made. TRGV11 is given ORF status, its function remaining uncertain. Inclusive of both ends, the CDR3 amounts to 16 amino acids. The CDR3 spells CTTVPAGLGPPHEKLF.

This clone qualifies as large. The gene calls are TRGV8 and TRGJ1 or TRGJ2. No J gene was available from TCRdb, and it was assigned here by a germline match of the DNA. The CDR3 length is 15 residues. V shed 5 bases, J shed 0 bases, and the junction held 10 bases outside the gene matches. Germline V lookup: CDR1 VENAVY, CDR2 YDSYNSRV. The CDR3 region has the DNA TGTGCCACCTGGGTCAGTCTCCAGAATTATTATAAGAAACTCTTT. It encodes CATWVSLQNYYKKLF.

By frequency in the sample, this clone is medium-sized (0.01 to 0.1%). The chain carries TRGV8 and TRGJ1 or TRGJ2. No J gene is reported in TCRdb; it was inferred here by comparing the DNA with germline. The CDR3 is made up of 13 amino acids. The ends lost 4 bases at V and 0 bases at J; junction bases unmatched: 3. Per germline, CDR1 VENAVY and CDR2 YDSYNSRV. In nucleotides, the CDR3 is TGTGCCACCTGGGAACGGAATTATTATAAGAAACTCTTT. Protein product: CATWERNYYKKLF.

By frequency in the sample, this clone is large. No DNA is shown, since the ends of the CDR3 on it are uncertain; the CDR3 is the one TCRdb lists. No call exists for the J gene, whereas the V gene is TRGV11. TRGV11 is annotated as an ORF whose role is uncertain. With termini counted, the CDR3 has 14 amino acids. Here the CDR3 reads CTTVPAGLVTGKLF.

This clone is judged large. The V gene is TRGV2, the J gene TRGJP1. In the absence of a J gene in TCRdb, the DNA was matched to germline to assign it here. The CDR3 runs to 15 residues. Germline CDR1 EGSNGY, CDR2 YDSYNSKV. V gave up 0 bases and J gave up 0 bases; unmatched junction bases: 1. The CDR3 sequence: CATWDGDTTGWFKIF. The CDR3 coding sequence is TGTGCCACCTGGGACGGGGATACCACTGGTTGGTTCAAGATATTT.

This clone counts as medium-sized. No DNA is shown, since the ends of the CDR3 on it are uncertain; the CDR3 is the one TCRdb lists. CDR3 region: CTTVPVRSSQGGFKKLF. The V gene is TRGV11; the J gene was not called. TRGV11 is an open reading frame, and its role is uncertain. The CDR3 is made up of 17 amino acids, end residues included.

This clone counts as large. The rearrangement uses TRGV11 and TRGJ1 or TRGJ2. The J gene, left out of TCRdb, was set here by checking the DNA against germline. Being an ORF, TRGV11 has a function that is uncertain. V shed 11 bases and J 0 bases; nucleotides not matched to a gene: 13. The CDR3 consists of 15 residues. CDR3 residues: CACSHRAWNYYKKLF. The DNA of the CDR3 is TGTGCCTGCTCTCACCGCGCCTGGAATTATTATAAGAAACTCTTT.